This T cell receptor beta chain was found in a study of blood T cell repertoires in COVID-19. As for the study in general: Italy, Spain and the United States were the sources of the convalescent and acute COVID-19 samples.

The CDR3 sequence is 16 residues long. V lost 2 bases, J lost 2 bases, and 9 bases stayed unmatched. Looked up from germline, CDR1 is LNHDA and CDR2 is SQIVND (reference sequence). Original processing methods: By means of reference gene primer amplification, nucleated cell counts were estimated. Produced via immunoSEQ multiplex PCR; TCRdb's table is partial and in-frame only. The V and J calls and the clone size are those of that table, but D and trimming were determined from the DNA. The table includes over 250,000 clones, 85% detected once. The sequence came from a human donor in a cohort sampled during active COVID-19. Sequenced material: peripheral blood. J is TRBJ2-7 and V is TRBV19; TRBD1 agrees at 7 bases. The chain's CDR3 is CASSIQGQPTPYEQYF. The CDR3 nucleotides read TGTGCCAGTAGTATACAGGGACAGCCTACCCCCTACGAGCAGTACTTC.